A selection of T cell receptor beta chains follows, all from one sample in a study of technical replicates of blood from four donors. Assay used: immunoSEQ multiplex PCR; TCRdb lists only in-frame clones, some missing. The table shows tens of thousands of clones, with just under 95% occurring only once. The sequencing input was T cells isolated from PBMCs. All receptors come from a human donor in good health. Each CDR3 is given with its conserved first and last residue. Fields, in order: D gene, J gene, V gene, CDR3 length, clone size, CDR3 protein, CDR3 DNA. A D gene is named only where the DNA matches it firmly. The size of a clone is reported for some rows only, either as once, few or many, or as a class for expanded clones.

d_call: NA
j_call: TRBJ2-2
v_call: TRBV7-9
cdr3_length: 15
clone_size: NA
cdr3_aa: CASSNPGVYTGELFF
cdr3_nt: TGTGCCAGCAGCAACCCCGGAGTCTACACCGGGGAGCTGTTTTTT

d_call: TRBD2
j_call: TRBJ2-3
v_call: TRBV7-8
cdr3_length: 17
clone_size: NA
cdr3_aa: CASSLDRGRATHDTQYF
cdr3_nt: TGCGCCAGCAGCTTAGATCGCGGGAGGGCCACACACGATACGCAGTATTTT

d_call: TRBD1
j_call: TRBJ1-1
v_call: TRBV5-6
cdr3_length: 16
clone_size: NA
cdr3_aa: CASSLWTGGYLAEAFF
cdr3_nt: TGTGCCAGCAGCTTATGGACAGGGGGCTATCTAGCTGAAGCTTTCTTT

d_call: NA
j_call: TRBJ2-5
v_call: TRBV28
cdr3_length: 13
clone_size: NA
cdr3_aa: CASSFVAVETQYF
cdr3_nt: TGTGCCAGCAGTTTTGTGGCTGTGGAGACCCAGTACTTC

d_call: NA
j_call: TRBJ2-6
v_call: TRBV7-9
cdr3_length: 14
clone_size: once
cdr3_aa: CASSRTAGANVLTF
cdr3_nt: TGTGCCAGCAGCCGGACAGCTGGGGCCAACGTCCTGACTTTC

d_call: NA
j_call: TRBJ1-1
v_call: TRBV27
cdr3_length: 15
clone_size: NA
cdr3_aa: CASSLSLLVNTEAFF
cdr3_nt: TGTGCCAGCAGTTTATCCCTATTGGTGAACACTGAAGCTTTCTTT

d_call: NA
j_call: TRBJ1-2
v_call: TRBV2
cdr3_length: 18
clone_size: NA
cdr3_aa: CASSERGKYATFNYGYTF
cdr3_nt: TGTGCCAGCAGTGAGAGAGGGAAGTACGCTACGTTTAACTATGGCTACACCTTC

d_call: TRBD2
j_call: TRBJ2-6
v_call: TRBV7-2
cdr3_length: 17
clone_size: NA
cdr3_aa: CASRPRAGISGANVLTF
cdr3_nt: TGTGCCAGCAGACCTAGAGCGGGGATCTCTGGGGCCAACGTCCTGACTTTC

d_call: TRBD2
j_call: TRBJ2-7
v_call: TRBV9
cdr3_length: 14
clone_size: NA
cdr3_aa: CASSVGGSSYEQYF
cdr3_nt: TGTGCCAGCAGCGTAGGCGGGAGCTCCTACGAGCAGTACTTC

d_call: TRBD1
j_call: TRBJ1-2
v_call: TRBV11-2
cdr3_length: 14
clone_size: once
cdr3_aa: CASSLQTGQSIYTF
cdr3_nt: TGTGCCAGCAGCCTCCAGACAGGGCAATCCATCTACACCTTC

d_call: NA
j_call: TRBJ2-1
v_call: TRBV11-3
cdr3_length: 17
clone_size: once
cdr3_aa: CASSLAVFAEEYNEQFF
cdr3_nt: TGTGCCAGCAGCTTAGCTGTTTTTGCGGAGGAGTACAATGAGCAGTTCTTC

d_call: TRBD1
j_call: TRBJ2-7
v_call: TRBV7-2
cdr3_length: 16
clone_size: NA
cdr3_aa: CASSLGAGTGGYEQYF
cdr3_nt: TGTGCCAGCAGCTTAGGGGCCGGGACAGGGGGCTACGAGCAGTACTTC

d_call: TRBD2
j_call: TRBJ2-7
v_call: TRBV28
cdr3_length: 14
clone_size: NA
cdr3_aa: CAIESSGSLNEQYF
cdr3_nt: TGTGCCATCGAGAGTAGCGGGAGTTTGAACGAGCAGTACTTC